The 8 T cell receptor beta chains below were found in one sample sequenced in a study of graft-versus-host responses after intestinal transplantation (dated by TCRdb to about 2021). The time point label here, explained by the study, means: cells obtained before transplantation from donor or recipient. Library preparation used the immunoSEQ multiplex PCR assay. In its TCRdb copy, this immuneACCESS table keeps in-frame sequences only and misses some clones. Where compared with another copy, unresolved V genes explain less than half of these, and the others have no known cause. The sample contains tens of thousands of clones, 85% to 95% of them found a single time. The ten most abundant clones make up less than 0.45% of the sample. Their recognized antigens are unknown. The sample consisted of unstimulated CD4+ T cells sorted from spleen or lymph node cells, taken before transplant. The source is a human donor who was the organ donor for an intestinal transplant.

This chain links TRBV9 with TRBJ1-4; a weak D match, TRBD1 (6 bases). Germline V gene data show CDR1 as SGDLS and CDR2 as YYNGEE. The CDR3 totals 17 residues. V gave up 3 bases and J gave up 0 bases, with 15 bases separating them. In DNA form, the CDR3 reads TGTGCCAGCAGCGCTGACTGGGGACATGCAACTAATGAAAAACTGTTTTTT. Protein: CASSADWGHATNEKLFF. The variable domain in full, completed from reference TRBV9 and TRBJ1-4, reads DSGVTQTPKHLITATGQRVTLRCSPRSGDLSVYWYQQSLDQGLQFLIQYYNGEERAKGNILERFSAQQFPDLHSELNLSSLELGDSALYFCASSADWGHATNEKLFFGSGTQLSVL.

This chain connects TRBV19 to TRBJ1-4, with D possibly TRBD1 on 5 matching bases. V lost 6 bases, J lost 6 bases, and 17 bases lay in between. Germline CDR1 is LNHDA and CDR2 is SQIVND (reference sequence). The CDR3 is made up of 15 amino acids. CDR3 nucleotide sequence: TGTGCCAGTAGCCCTCCGGTGGGGCACTATGAAAAACTGTTTTTT. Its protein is CASSPPVGHYEKLFF.

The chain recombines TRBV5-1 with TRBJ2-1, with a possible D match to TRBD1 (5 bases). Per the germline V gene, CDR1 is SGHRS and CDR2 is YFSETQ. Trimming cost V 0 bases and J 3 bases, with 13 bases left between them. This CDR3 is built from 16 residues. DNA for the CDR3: TGCGCCAGCAGCTTGGCCTTCGTCAGGGTCTACAATGAGCAGTTCTTC. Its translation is CASSLAFVRVYNEQFF.

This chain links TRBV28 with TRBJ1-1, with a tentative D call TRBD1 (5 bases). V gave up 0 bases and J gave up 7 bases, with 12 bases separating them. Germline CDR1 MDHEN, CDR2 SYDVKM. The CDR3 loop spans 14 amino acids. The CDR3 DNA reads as TGTGCCAGCAGTTTATGGGCCGGGGGAGGTGAAGCTTTCTTT. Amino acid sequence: CASSLWAGGGEAFF.

CDR3 DNA: TGTGCCAGTAGACCGGGACAGGGCACCTATGGCTACACCTTC. This gives the protein CASRPGQGTYGYTF. The chain recombines TRBV19 with TRBJ1-2; 9 nucleotides line up with TRBD1. After removal of 6 bases from V and 4 bases from J, the junction contained 6 bases not matched to a gene. CDR1 is LNHDA, CDR2 SQIVND, per germline (reference sequence). The CDR3 covers 14 residues. Combining the CDR3 with reference TRBV19 and TRBJ1-2 gives the whole variable domain DGGITQSPKYLFRKEGQNVTLSCEQNLNHDAMYWYRQDPGQGLRLIYYSQIVNDFQKGDIAEGYSVSREKKESFPLTVTSAQKNPTAFYLCASRPGQGTYGYTFGSGTRLTVV.

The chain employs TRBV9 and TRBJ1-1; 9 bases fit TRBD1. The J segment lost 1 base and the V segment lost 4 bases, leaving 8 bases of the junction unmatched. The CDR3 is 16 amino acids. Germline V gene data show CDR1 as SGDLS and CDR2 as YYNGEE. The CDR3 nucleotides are TGTGCCAGCAGCAAATTCGGGGACAGGGAGAACACTGAAGCTTTCTTT. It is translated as CASSKFGDRENTEAFF.

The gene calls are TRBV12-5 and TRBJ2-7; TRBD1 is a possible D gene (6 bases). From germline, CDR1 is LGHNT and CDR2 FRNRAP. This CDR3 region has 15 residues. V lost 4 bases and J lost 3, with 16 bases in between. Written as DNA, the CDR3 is TGTGCTAGTGGTTCCCTCTGGGGGCGCGACTACGAGCAGTACTTC. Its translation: CASGSLWGRDYEQYF.

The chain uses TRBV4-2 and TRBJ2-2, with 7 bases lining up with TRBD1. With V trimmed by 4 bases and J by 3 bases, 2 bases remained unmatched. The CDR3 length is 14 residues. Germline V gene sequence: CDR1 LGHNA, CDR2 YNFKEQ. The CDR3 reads CASSRTGDTGELFF. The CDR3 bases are TGTGCCAGCAGCCGAACAGGGGACACCGGGGAGCTGTTTTTT.